Each of the 26 T cell receptor beta chains below was sequenced from the same sample in a study of PD-1 blockade in mismatch repair-deficient tumors. The protocol was immunoSEQ multiplex PCR, while the TCRdb copy is restricted to in-frame clones and leaves out a portion. The sample lists some 97,000 clones; approximately 80% were seen once. Specimen: peripheral blood, collected roughly 35 weeks after starting pembrolizumab. Receptor source: an adult with mismatch repair-deficient cancer.

V and J are TRBV6-6 and TRBJ2-7; D may be TRBD1 (6 bases). CDR1 is MNHNY and CDR2 is SVGAGI in the germline V gene (reference sequence). The CDR3 spans 11 residues. V lost 6 bases and J lost 4, with 7 bases in between. The DNA of the CDR3 is TGTGCCAGCAGCGGACAGTACGAGCAGTACTTC. Its protein is CASSGQYEQYF.

The V call is TRBV30, the J call TRBJ1-3; D call uncertain. Germline V gene sequence: CDR1 GTSNPN, CDR2 SVGIG (reference sequence). The CDR3 has 13 amino acids. V was clipped by 5 bases and J by 7 bases, with 15 bases between them. The CDR3 nucleotides are TGTGCCTGGGACGACGGTTATGATAACACCATATATTTT. Protein: CAWDDGYDNTIYF.

CDR3 amino acids: CASSISASDNEKLFF. The CDR3 region has the DNA TGTGCCAGTAGTATCTCTGCCAGTGATAATGAAAAACTGTTTTTT. The chain links TRBV19 to TRBJ1-4, with unresolved D. CDR1 and CDR2 (germline): LNHDA, SQIVND (reference sequence). Trimming took off 3 bases at V and 4 bases at J, with 12 bases between the two ends. The CDR3 has 15 amino acids. Combining the CDR3 with reference TRBV19 and TRBJ1-4 gives the whole variable domain DGGITQSPKYLFRKEGQNVTLSCEQNLNHDAMYWYRQDPGQGLRLIYYSQIVNDFQKGDIAEGYSVSREKKESFPLTVTSAQKNPTAFYLCASSISASDNEKLFFGSGTQLSVL.

V and J are TRBV7-9 and TRBJ2-3, with D tentatively TRBD1 (6 bases). The CDR3 is 15 amino acids. Germline CDR1 SEHNR, CDR2 FQNEAQ (reference sequence). The germline V and J ends were trimmed by 5 bases and 1 base, with 13 bases remaining between them. In DNA, the CDR3 is TGTGCCAGCAGCCTCCAGGGGCGCCGCACAGATACGCAGTATTTT. Translating it yields CASSLQGRRTDTQYF.

This chain uses TRBV5-4 with TRBJ2-7; D possibly corresponds to TRBD2 (6 bases). This CDR3 has 13 amino acids. CDR1 SGHNT and CDR2 YYREEE come from the germline V gene (reference sequence). The V and J ends lost 5 bases and 4 bases respectively, with 13 bases between them. The CDR3 DNA sequence: TGTGCCAGCAGTCGGGACTCGGGATACGAGCAGTACTTC. Encoded protein: CASSRDSGYEQYF.

This clone has just a few counts. The V call is TRBV6-5, the J call TRBJ2-1, with TRBD2 as a possible D gene (6 bases). The germline V gene has CDR1 MNHEY and CDR2 SVGAGI. The V gene lost 3 bases and the J gene lost 7 bases, with 19 bases spanning the gap. This CDR3 contains 16 residues. This CDR3 is CASSYRRGLYMNEQFF. The CDR3, as DNA: TGTGCCAGCAGTTATCGTCGGGGACTGTACATGAATGAGCAGTTCTTC.

This chain joins TRBV2 and TRBJ1-1, with D perhaps matching TRBD1 (5 bases). Deletions cut 6 bases from V and 7 bases from J, with 18 bases between. The germline gives CDR1 SNHLY, CDR2 FYNNEI. CDR3 length: 14 residues. CDR3 protein: CASRSTRGGIEAFF. The CDR3 bases are TGTGCCAGCAGATCGACCCGGGGGGGTATTGAAGCTTTCTTT.

This clone was picked up one time. The chain joins TRBV5-1 to TRBJ2-5; the match to TRBD2 covers 13 bases. The V gene end was trimmed by 5 bases and the J gene end by 3 bases; junction bases not matched to a gene: 7. This CDR3 comprises 16 residues. Germline V CDR1 and CDR2: SGHRS, YFSETQ. In DNA form, the CDR3 reads TGCGCCAGCAGGAGGACTAGCGGGGGTAGGGAAGAGACCCAGTACTTC. It translates to CASRRTSGGREETQYF.

V usage is TRBV9 and J usage is TRBJ1-1; D unresolved. CDR1 and CDR2 (germline): SGDLS, YYNGEE. This CDR3 spans 15 amino acids. V gave up 4 bases and J gave up 2 bases, with 15 bases separating them. The chain's CDR3 is CASSPIAGLNTEAFF. The CDR3 DNA sequence: TGTGCCAGCAGCCCCATTGCTGGCCTTAACACTGAAGCTTTCTTT. The whole variable domain, remainder taken from reference TRBV9 and TRBJ1-1, is DSGVTQTPKHLITATGQRVTLRCSPRSGDLSVYWYQQSLDQGLQFLIQYYNGEERAKGNILERFSAQQFPDLHSELNLSSLELGDSALYFCASSPIAGLNTEAFFGQGTRLTVV.

The CDR3 region has the DNA TGTGCCAGCAGCGGGCCCGGGACTGCTGACGAGCAGTACTTC. Amino acid sequence: CASSGPGTADEQYF. V is TRBV9 and J is TRBJ2-7; tentatively, D is TRBD2 (6 bases). CDR1 SGDLS and CDR2 YYNGEE come from the germline V gene. The CDR3 loop spans 14 amino acids. V was clipped by 3 bases and J by 5 bases, with 15 bases between them.

The V and J genes are TRBV5-8 and TRBJ2-1, with D unresolved. V gave up 4 bases and J gave up 6 bases, with 14 bases separating them. The CDR3 contains 14 residues. Germline V lookup: CDR1 SGHTS, CDR2 YDEGEE. The CDR3 sequence is CASSLGVRGNEQFF. The CDR3 DNA sequence: TGTGCCAGCAGCCTCGGAGTCCGAGGCAATGAGCAGTTCTTC.

The rearrangement links TRBV18 to TRBJ2-7; D gene uncertain. V gave up 2 bases and J gave up 2 bases, with 10 bases separating them. CDR3 length: 14 amino acids. Germline V gives CDR1 KGHSH, CDR2 LQKENI. CDR3 in DNA: TGTGCCAGCTCACCAGAAACTCAAGCCTACGAGCAGTACTTC. Amino acids: CASSPETQAYEQYF.

V gene TRBV7-2 combines with J gene TRBJ2-7; D is ambiguous. The CDR3 is 13 amino acids. V dropped 5 bases and J dropped 11 bases, with 19 bases sitting between them. Germline V CDR1 and CDR2: SGHTA, FQGNSA. The CDR3 spells CASSEDRYGPEYF. The CDR3 coding sequence is TGTGCCAGCAGCGAGGATCGGTACGGACCGGAGTACTTC.

The rearrangement uses TRBV5-6 and TRBJ2-3; 10 nucleotides align to TRBD2. The CDR3 is made up of 17 amino acids. The V gene end was trimmed by 4 bases and the J gene end by 4 bases; junction bases not matched to a gene: 12. The germline V gene has CDR1 SGHDT and CDR2 YYEEEE. CDR3 nucleotide sequence: TGTGCCAGCAGCCTGCCCTCTAGCGGGAGTTGGGCAGATACGCAGTATTTT. Its protein product is CASSLPSSGSWADTQYF.

This rearrangement joins TRBV2 to TRBJ2-1; 8 nucleotides align to TRBD2. V shed 4 bases, J shed 5 bases, and the junction held 7 bases outside the gene matches. CDR1 is SNHLY, CDR2 FYNNEI, per germline. This CDR3 is built from 15 residues. The CDR3 reads CASSGQRGKDNEQFF. The CDR3 DNA reads as TGTGCCAGCAGTGGCCAGCGGGGGAAGGACAATGAGCAGTTCTTC.

The V gene is TRBV4-1, the J gene TRBJ1-5; 7 bases agree with TRBD1. The length of the CDR3 is 16 residues. The V segment lost 2 bases and the J segment 3 bases; nucleotides outside the gene matches: 7. Germline V gene sequence: CDR1 MGHRA, CDR2 YSYEKL. Written as DNA, the CDR3 is TGCGCCAGCAGCCAAACCGGGACAGACATCAATCAGCCCCAGCATTTT. Amino acids: CASSQTGTDINQPQHF.

The V and J genes are TRBV6-5 and TRBJ2-2; TRBD2 agrees at 10 bases. CDR1 and CDR2 (germline): MNHEY, SVGAGI. The CDR3 has 15 amino acids. V gave up 7 bases and J gave up 4 bases; unmatched junction bases: 6. Here the CDR3 reads CASTSGSGSTGELFF. The CDR3 DNA sequence: TGTGCCAGCACTAGCGGGAGTGGGAGCACCGGGGAGCTGTTTTTT.

The V call is TRBV7-6, the J call TRBJ2-1; 10 bases are shared with TRBD2. Unmatched junction bases numbered 9, after V lost 1 base and J lost 9 bases. The CDR3 has 16 residues. Germline lookup yields CDR1 SGHVS and CDR2 FNYEAQ. CDR3 in DNA: TGTGCCAGCAGCTTAGAAACTAGCGGGATCGTTGGTGAGCAGTTCTTC. This sequence encodes CASSLETSGIVGEQFF. Filled out from reference TRBV7-6 and TRBJ2-1, the complete variable domain reads GAGVSQSPRYKVTKRGQDVALRCDPISGHVSLYWYRQALGQGPEFLTYFNYEAQQDKSGLPNDRFSAERPEGSISTLTIQRTEQRDSAMYRCASSLETSGIVGEQFFGPGTRLTVL.

This clone appeared a few times. The chain joins TRBV19 to TRBJ2-7, with TRBD1 matching over 7 bases. The CDR3 loop spans 13 amino acids. CDR1 LNHDA and CDR2 SQIVND come from the germline V gene (reference sequence). J lost 3 bases, V lost 5 bases, and 4 bases had no gene match. The CDR3 region is CASSYRDSYEQYF. For the CDR3, the DNA is TGTGCCAGTAGTTACCGGGACAGCTACGAGCAGTACTTC.

The chain is built from TRBV30 and TRBJ2-3, with 7 bases fitting TRBD2. With V trimmed by 8 bases and J by 4 bases, 9 bases remained unmatched. The V gene's germline CDR1 is GTSNPN and CDR2 SVGIG (reference sequence). CDR3 length: 13 residues. CDR3 coding DNA: TGTGCCCGGGAGGCTAGTTGGGCAGATACGCAGTATTTT. This sequence encodes CAREASWADTQYF.

The chain joins TRBV19 to TRBJ2-1; the D is unclear. Germline CDR1 LNHDA, CDR2 SQIVND (reference sequence). With 5 bases removed from V and 6 bases from J, the gap between germline ends came to 8 bases. The CDR3 is 12 amino acids. The DNA for the CDR3 is TGTGCCAGTAGTTCCGGACCCAATGAGCAGTTCTTC. It codes for CASSSGPNEQFF.

This clone has just a few counts. This chain joins TRBV7-9 and TRBJ2-7; 8 nucleotides line up with TRBD2. J was trimmed by 0 bases and V by 1 base; bases with no gene match: 5. CDR1 is SEHNR and CDR2 is FQNEAQ in the germline V gene (reference sequence). The CDR3 is 16 amino acids. The CDR3 here is CASSLVGSGDSYEQYF. The DNA of the CDR3 is TGTGCCAGCAGCTTAGTAGGTAGCGGGGACTCCTACGAGCAGTACTTC.

Of note for this clone: The same CDR3 is also encoded by other DNA sequences in this sample. The J gene is TRBJ2-7, the V gene TRBV7-9; D is unclear. The germline gives CDR1 SEHNR, CDR2 FQNEAQ (reference sequence). V lost 4 bases and J lost 0, with 7 bases in between. There are 13 residues in the CDR3. The CDR3 is CASSSPSSYEQYF. In DNA form, the CDR3 reads TGTGCCAGCAGCTCGCCAAGCTCCTACGAGCAGTACTTC.

The chain links TRBV6-5 to TRBJ2-3, with 12 bases identical to TRBD2. Germline CDR1 reads MNHEY; CDR2 reads SVGAGI. The CDR3 covers 16 residues. The ends lost 4 bases at V and 1 base at J; junction bases unmatched: 3. Here the CDR3 reads CASSSSGRGGTDTQYF. The CDR3 nucleotides are TGTGCCAGCAGTTCTAGCGGGAGGGGAGGCACAGATACGCAGTATTTT.

V is TRBV15 and J is TRBJ2-1; no firm D call. The V gene's germline CDR1 is LNHNV and CDR2 YYDKDF (reference sequence). This CDR3 comprises 14 residues. V was trimmed by 1 base and J by 7 bases, leaving 11 bases between them. CDR3 in amino acids: CATSRVLLGNEQFF. The CDR3, as DNA: TGTGCCACCAGCAGAGTCCTGCTAGGGAATGAGCAGTTCTTC.

The CDR3: CASSLAGGRATGELFF. CDR3 nucleotide sequence: TGTGCCAGCAGCTTAGCTGGCGGGAGGGCCACCGGGGAGCTGTTTTTT. The chain joins TRBV7-2 to TRBJ2-2; 9 positions match TRBD2. The CDR3 is 16 amino acids. J lost 4 bases, V lost 0 bases, and 3 bases had no gene match. Germline-derived CDR1 and CDR2 are SGHTA and FQGNSA.